This TCR beta chain appears in the sequencing data of a study of immune cell composition in non-small cell lung cancer. Study outcomes and limitations: Lung adenocarcinomas had lower top 10 clone scores and clonality than squamous tumours.

As concerns this clone: Its antigen is as yet unknown.

Method: immunoSEQ multiplex PCR; TCRdb's copy keeps in-frame clones and lacks some. The table includes about 1,900 clones, 83% detected once. With V trimmed by 5 bases and J by 8 bases, 6 bases remained unmatched. Germline CDR1 and CDR2: SGHTA and FQGNSA. The CDR3 is 15 residues long. The sequence derives from a human donor with non-small cell lung cancer. The sample was lung tumor tissue. V gene TRBV7-2 combines with J gene TRBJ1-6; 10 positions match TRBD1. CDR3 residues: CASSRSGTGDSPLHF. As DNA, the CDR3 is TGTGCCAGCAGCCGATCCGGGACAGGGGATTCACCCCTCCACTTT.